The clone carrying this T cell receptor (beta chain) was detected once. Source study methods: Amplifying reference gene primers gave estimates of nucleated cell counts. Assay: immunoSEQ multiplex PCR; the TCRdb copy retains only in-frame clones and omits some. The V and J calls and clone size come from that table; D and trimming were worked out from the DNA. The sample has about 170,000 clones, 84% seen once; the top ten hold 10% to 15%. This entry comes from a study of blood T cell repertoires in COVID-19. The wider study: PBMCs, B-cell-depleted T cells, or T cells provided the cDNA or gDNA that made up the material.

V dropped 6 bases and J dropped 4 bases, with 12 bases sitting between them. The CDR3 runs 14 residues. In germline, CDR1 is MDHEN, CDR2 SYDVKM. Participants were placed into cohorts based on the clinical history they reported. V usage is TRBV28 and J usage is TRBJ2-2; D uncertain. Sequencing was carried out using PBMCs or T cells enriched from blood (not recorded which). This receptor was taken from a man aged 45-65 years who had recovered from COVID-19. In DNA, the CDR3 is TGTGCCAGCAGGTACACCGTTGGCACCGGGGAGCTGTTTTTT. Translation: CASRYTVGTGELFF.